The sequence of this T cell receptor beta chain was determined in a study of T cell repertoires in ileal Crohn's disease. Overall study results and limits: Compared with non-smokers, active smokers at surgery showed more clonal expansions.

Trimming removed 5 bases from V and 3 bases from J, with 12 bases in between. Germline lookup yields CDR1 SEHNR and CDR2 FQNEAQ (reference sequence). The CDR3 contains 14 residues. The sample's time point: neoterminal ileum biopsy at postoperative endoscopy, about 6 months after surgery. Using immunoSEQ multiplex PCR, the repertoire was profiled, and TCRdb retains in-frame clones only, with some absent. The sample lists under 15,000 clones, about 82% occurring once. On this clone: Its matching antigen is unknown.

This receptor was obtained from an adult with Crohn's disease. The chain links TRBV7-9 to TRBJ2-3, with D possibly matching TRBD1 (6 bases). The sample was ileal tissue. The CDR3 region is CASSQQGRTDTQYF. The CDR3 nucleotides read TGTGCCAGCAGCCAACAGGGCCGGACAGATACGCAGTATTTT.